A selection of T cell receptor beta chains follows, all from one sample in a study of T cell changes during pregnancy in multiple sclerosis. Clones were sequenced by immunoSEQ multiplex PCR, and TCRdb holds only the in-frame ones, with some missing. Among 39,000 or so clones listed, around 90% were seen once. The input for sequencing was CD4+ T cells from peripheral blood mononuclear cells, taken after pregnancy. The origin of the receptors is a female donor in good health, enrolled as a control in a pregnancy study. CDR3s include the opening cysteine and the closing phenylalanine or tryptophan. The D gene is left open where the match is weak. A clone size is listed for some rows: how often the clone was seen (once, few, many), or a class if it is expanded.

j_gene | d_gene | v_gene | abundance | CDR3nt | CDR3aa
TRBJ2-1 | - | TRBV7-7 | - | TGTGCCAGCAGTCTAGACGTGGGCTCCTACAATGAGCAGTTCTTC | CASSLDVGSYNEQFF
TRBJ2-2 | TRBD1 | TRBV7-2 | - | TGTGCCAGCAGCCGAAGTTACGACAGGGGAGTAGGGACCGGGGAGCTGTTTTTT | CASSRSYDRGVGTGELFF
TRBJ2-2 | - | TRBV2 | - | TGTGCCGGCGGACAGACGAACACCGGGGAGCTGTTTTTT | CAGGQTNTGELFF
TRBJ2-7 | TRBD1 | TRBV27 | - | TGTGCCAGCAGTTCTACGGGACAGGGGTACGAGCAGTACTTC | CASSSTGQGYEQYF
TRBJ1-1 | - | TRBV4-1 | - | TGCGCCAGCAGCCAAGCGCCGGGGGGAAACACTGAAGCTTTCTTT | CASSQAPGGNTEAFF
TRBJ1-1 | - | TRBV7-8 | - | TGTGCCAGCAGCTTGGGGGGGTACGGCACTGAAGCTTTCTTT | CASSLGGYGTEAFF
TRBJ2-7 | - | TRBV6-1 | - | TGTGCCAGCAGTGCACAGGGCCACGAGCAGTACTTC | CASSAQGHEQYF
TRBJ1-2 | - | TRBV10-3 | once | TGTGCCATCAGTGAGGACACCTATGGCTACACCTTC | CAISEDTYGYTF
TRBJ1-4 | TRBD1 | TRBV19 | - | TGTGCCAGTAGTACCGGGACAGGTAATAATGAAAAACTGTTTTTT | CASSTGTGNNEKLFF
TRBJ1-2 | - | TRBV12-5 | - | TGTGCTAGTGTTCCCTTGAGAGCTAACTATGGCTACACCTTC | CASVPLRANYGYTF
TRBJ2-3 | TRBD2 | TRBV11-3 | - | TGTGCCAGCAGCCCGACCCCGGGACTACCCACAGATACGCAGTATTTT | CASSPTPGLPTDTQYF
TRBJ2-7 | - | TRBV6-5 | - | TGTGCCAGCTCGTTACTGCCGCTCGACTCCTACGAGCAGTACTTC | CASSLLPLDSYEQYF
TRBJ1-1 | - | TRBV5-6 | - | TGTGCCAGCAGCCCATCGGCGGGGGCGTTTGCCACTGAAGCTTTCTTT | CASSPSAGAFATEAFF
TRBJ2-7 | TRBD1 | TRBV12-5 | - | TGTGCTAGTGGTTTGACCACCGGGACAGCAACCTACGAGCAGTACTTC | CASGLTTGTATYEQYF
TRBJ1-2 | - | TRBV2 | once | TGTGCCAGCAGTGAAGGCGGCCTGGCTGGGGGCTACACCTTC | CASSEGGLAGGYTF